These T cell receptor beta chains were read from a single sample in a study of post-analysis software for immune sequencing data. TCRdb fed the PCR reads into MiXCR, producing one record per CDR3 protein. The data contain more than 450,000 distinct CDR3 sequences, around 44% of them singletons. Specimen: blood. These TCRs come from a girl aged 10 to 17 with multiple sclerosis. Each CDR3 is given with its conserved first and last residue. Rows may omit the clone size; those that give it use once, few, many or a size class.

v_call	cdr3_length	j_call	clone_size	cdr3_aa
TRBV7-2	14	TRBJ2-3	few	CASSLAGLTDTQYF
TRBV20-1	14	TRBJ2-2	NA	CSANGEDNTGELFF
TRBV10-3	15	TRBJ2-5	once	CAIRALGPDQETQYF
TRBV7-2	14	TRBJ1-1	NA	CVSSLVGGNTEAFF
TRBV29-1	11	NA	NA	CSVEESHEQYF
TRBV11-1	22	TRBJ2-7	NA	CASSSTRQGGSGGNRGSYEQYF
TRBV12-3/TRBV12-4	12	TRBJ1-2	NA	CATTVGLKGYTF
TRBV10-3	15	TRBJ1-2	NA	CAITSGSRTNYGYTF
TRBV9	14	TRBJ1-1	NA	CTSSRDRGLTEAFF
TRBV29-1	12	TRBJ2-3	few	CSVLSFTDTQYF
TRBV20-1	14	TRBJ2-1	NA	CSARDSVSYNEQFF
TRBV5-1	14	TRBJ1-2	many	CASSLDSGNYGYTF
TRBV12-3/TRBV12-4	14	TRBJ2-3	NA	CASSLGASIDTQYF
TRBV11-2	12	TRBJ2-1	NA	CASSWTLNEQFF
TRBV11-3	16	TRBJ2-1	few	CASSLVASGYYNEQFF
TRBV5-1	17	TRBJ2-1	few	CASSSTPGLAAYNEQFF
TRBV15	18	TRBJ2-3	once	CATSRGRQTGLQGDTQYF
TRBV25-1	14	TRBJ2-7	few	CASSSSPGGYEQYF
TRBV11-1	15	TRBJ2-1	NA	CASSSGLASHNEQFF
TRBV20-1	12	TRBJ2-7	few	CSAPDSTYEQYF
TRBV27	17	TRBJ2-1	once	CASSLGYPAMGYNEQFF
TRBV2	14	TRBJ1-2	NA	CASSAFPGVGGYTF
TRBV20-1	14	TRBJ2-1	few	CSARETSGRAEQFF
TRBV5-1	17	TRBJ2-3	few	CASSLLGLAGGWDTQYF
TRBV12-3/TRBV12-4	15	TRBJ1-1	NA	CASSFSGGMNTEAFF
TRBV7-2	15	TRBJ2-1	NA	CASTLAFAVNNEQFF
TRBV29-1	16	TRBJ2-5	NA	CSVPNWGIPYQETQYF
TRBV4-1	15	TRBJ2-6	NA	CASSPYFSGTNVLTF
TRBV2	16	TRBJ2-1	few	CASSGIAGPSYNEQFF
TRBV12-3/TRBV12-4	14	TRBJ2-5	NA	CASSFEGISETQYF
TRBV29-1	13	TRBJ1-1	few	CSGQLGGGTEAFF
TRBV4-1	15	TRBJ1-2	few	CASSQGARGNYGYTF
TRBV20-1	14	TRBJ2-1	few	CSALSASGDNEQFF
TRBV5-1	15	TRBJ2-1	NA	CASSLKGGGYNEQFF
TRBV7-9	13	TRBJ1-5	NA	CASSQDSNQPQHF
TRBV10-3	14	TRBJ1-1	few	CAISEAGLNTEAFF
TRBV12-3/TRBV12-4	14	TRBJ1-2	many	CASSQDRGKRGYTF
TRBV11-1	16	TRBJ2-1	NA	CASSLMGLAIYNEQFF
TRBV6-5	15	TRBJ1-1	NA	CASSYVGEDNTEAFF
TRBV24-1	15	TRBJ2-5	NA	CATSDPSDSQETQYF
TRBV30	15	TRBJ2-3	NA	CAWSVRPRSTDTQYF
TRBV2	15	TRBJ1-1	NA	CASSEGTGISTEAFF
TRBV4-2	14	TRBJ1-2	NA	CASSQDQFPYGYTF
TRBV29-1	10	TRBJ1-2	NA	CSVGGTGYTF
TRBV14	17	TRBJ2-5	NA	CASSPRDSSGGLETQYF
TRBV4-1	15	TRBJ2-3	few	CASSQDGHTTDTQYF
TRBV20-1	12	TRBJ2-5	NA	CSLPGRQETQYF
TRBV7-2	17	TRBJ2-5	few	CASSLVWNSLYQETQYF
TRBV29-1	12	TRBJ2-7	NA	CSVEVGLRRQYF
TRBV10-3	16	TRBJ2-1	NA	CAISEPTSAVLDEQFF